Sequencing of this TCR beta chain was carried out in a study of OX40 agonist ivuxolimab in advanced cancers. Study at large: Dose-escalation patients suffered from hepatocellular carcinoma, melanoma, renal cell or head and neck cancer. Study-wide points: Patients who responded partially at 0.1-3.0 mg/kg showed clonal expansion ranking among the lowest. Among T cells, CD8+ cells averaged more expanded clones than CD4+ cells.

CDR3 length: 16 residues. V shed 2 bases and J 3 bases; nucleotides not matched to a gene: 10. CDR1 and CDR2 from the germline V gene are SGHRS and YFSETQ. Libraries were prepared by immunoSEQ multiplex PCR; TCRdb keeps only in-frame clonotypes and omits some of them. The repertoire includes fewer than 85,000 clones, 80% to 90% of them detected once, and approximately 0.73% sits in the top ten. Points on this clone: Its specificity is not known.

The sequences come from CD4+ or CD8+ T cells sorted from blood, collected in a trial of the OX40 agonist ivuxolimab. The receptor comes from an adult with an advanced solid tumor such as melanoma, head and neck, liver or kidney cancer. The V and J genes are TRBV5-1 and TRBJ2-7; 8 bases agree with TRBD2. As DNA, the CDR3 is TGCGCCAGCAGCTTACTCAGCGGGGGACCAGTCTACGAGCAGTACTTC. Amino acids: CASSLLSGGPVYEQYF.